The TCR beta chain described here comes from a study of CD8+ T cells in alopecia areata. Whole-study results and caveats: Possibly as an HLA-related effect, TCR sharing across patients appeared less clear than in mice.

The sequencing template was cDNA reverse transcribed from extracted RNA. Sequencing was performed with immunoSEQ multiplex PCR; in TCRdb, only in-frame clones are kept and a portion is missing. The table shows 210,000 or so clones, with approximately 70% occurring only once. As for this clone: The antigen remains unidentified.

CDR1 is MNHEY and CDR2 is SMNVEV in the germline V gene (reference sequence). CDR3 size: 13 residues. V was cut by 6 bases and J by 2 bases, with 5 bases left in between. Noted treatment: oral pan-JAK inhibitor, 5-10 mg twice daily. The rearrangement links TRBV27 to TRBJ2-6, with unresolved D. Source: CD4+ T cells sorted from blood, taken at approximately week 44, from a patient treated with tofacitinib. This receptor was taken from a human donor with alopecia areata. CDR3 nucleotides: TGTGCCAGCAGGCGAACTGGGGCCAACGTCCTGACTTTC. It yields the protein CASRRTGANVLTF.